The 10 T cell receptor beta chains reported below all come from one sample, sequenced in a study of T-cell memory formation after mild COVID-19. TCRdb itself ran the 5' RACE reads through MiXCR, one entry per CDR3 protein. The sample holds some 300,000 distinct CDR3 sequences, more than 20% seen once. The specimen sequenced was PBMCs or a T cell subset sorted from them (not recorded which). Source of these receptors: a man aged 18 to 30 who had mild COVID-19 (a few samples of this study predate the infection). Cell type and time point are not known.

The chain joins TRBV3-1 to TRBJ1-5; no clear D. The CDR3 extends over 15 amino acids. The V end was cut by 0 bases, the J end by 5 bases, with 11 bases between. Per the germline V gene, CDR1 is LGHDT and CDR2 is YNNKEL (reference sequence). In DNA form, the CDR3 reads TGTGCCAGCAGCCAAGATCTCCGGCGGCATCAGCCCCAGCATTTT. Amino acid sequence: CASSQDLRRHQPQHF. Full variable domain (outside the CDR3, taken from reference TRBV3-1 and TRBJ1-5): DTAVSQTPKYLVTQMGNDKSIKCEQNLGHDTMYWYKQDSKKFLKIMFSYNNKELIINETVPNRFSPKSPDKAHLNLHINSLELGDSAVYFCASSQDLRRHQPQHFGDGTRLSIL.

This clonotype was seen only a few times. The V and J genes are TRBV5-1 and TRBJ2-2, with D unclear. From germline, CDR1 is SGHRS and CDR2 YFSETQ. Trimming removed 2 bases at V and 2 bases at J, with 10 bases between. The CDR3 loop spans 15 amino acids. The CDR3 here is CASSFLALNTGELFF. CDR3 bases: TGCGCCAGCAGCTTTCTCGCCCTTAACACCGGGGAGCTGTTTTTT. The variable domain in full, completed from reference TRBV5-1 and TRBJ2-2, reads KAGVTQTPRYLIKTRGQQVTLSCSPISGHRSVSWYQQTPGQGLQFLFEYFSETQRNKGNFPGRFSGRQFSNSRSEMNVSTLELGDSALYLCASSFLALNTGELFFGEGSRLTVL.

The chain carries TRBV7-9 and TRBJ2-5; TRBD2 matches 7 bases. V gave up 1 base and J gave up 5 bases; unmatched junction bases: 7. This CDR3 contains 15 residues. Germline V gene lookup returns CDR1 SEHNR and CDR2 FQNEAQ (reference sequence). The CDR3 DNA reads as TGTGCCAGCAGCTTAGGCGGGCTAGCGGCCGAGACCCAGTACTTC. Translation gives CASSLGGLAAETQYF.

This clonotype came up a few times. This chain links TRBV29-1 with TRBJ1-2; no clear D gene. The CDR3 runs 12 residues. The V end was cut by 4 bases, the J end by 5 bases, with 11 bases between. Germline V CDR1 and CDR2: SQVTM, ANQGSEA. In DNA, the CDR3 is TGCAGCGTTGCACCGACGCTGTATGGCTACACCTTC. Residues: CSVAPTLYGYTF.

Ten or more counts support this clonotype. The V gene is TRBV20-1, the J gene TRBJ1-1; D gene ambiguous. V was clipped by 3 bases and J by 1 base, with 3 bases between them. Germline assignment: CDR1 DFQATT and CDR2 SNEGSKA (reference sequence). The CDR3 consists of 11 residues. The CDR3 reads CSARENTEAFF. Here the CDR3 DNA reads TGCAGTGCTAGGGAGAACACTGAAGCTTTCTTT.

The sample holds a few counts of this clonotype. The chain recombines TRBV18 with TRBJ2-7; no definite D call. Germline values: CDR1 KGHSH, CDR2 LQKENI. CDR3 size: 13 residues. V gave up 2 bases and J gave up 2 bases, with 7 bases separating them. DNA of the CDR3: TGTGCCAGCTCACCAAGCAAGGCCTACGAGCAGTACTTC. Encoded protein: CASSPSKAYEQYF.

V usage is TRBV7-9 and J usage is TRBJ2-3; perhaps TRBD1 as D (6 bases). The CDR3 has 19 residues. The germline CDR1 and CDR2 sequences are SEHNR and FQNEAQ (reference sequence). Deletions cut 5 bases from V and 1 base from J, with 25 bases between. The CDR3, as DNA: TGTGCCAGCAGCGCGGTTAGGGGGATTTCGGCGCTAGGCACAGATACGCAGTATTTT. It encodes CASSAVRGISALGTDTQYF.

CDR3 region: CASSLAGTGWGQPQHF. CDR3 sequence (DNA): TGTGCCAGCAGCTTAGCCGGGACAGGGTGGGGACAGCCCCAGCATTTT. This sequence joins TRBV7-9 and TRBJ1-5; 9 bases are a match to TRBD1. J was trimmed by 7 bases and V by 0 bases; bases with no gene match: 7. This CDR3 is built from 16 residues. The V gene's germline CDR1 is SEHNR and CDR2 FQNEAQ (reference sequence).

The V gene is TRBV18, the J gene TRBJ2-6; D uncertain. The length of the CDR3 is 14 residues. Germline assignment: CDR1 KGHSH and CDR2 LQKENI. The V end was cut by 2 bases, the J end by 0 bases, with 2 bases between. CDR3 sequence: CASSPDSGANVLTF. The CDR3 DNA is TGTGCCAGCTCACCAGACTCTGGGGCCAACGTCCTGACTTTC.

This clonotype came up a few times. The rearrangement uses TRBV5-1 and TRBJ2-1; 10 bases line up with TRBD2. The CDR3 has 16 amino acids. The V gene end was trimmed by 0 bases and the J gene end by 8 bases; junction bases not matched to a gene: 8. Germline CDR1 is SGHRS and CDR2 is YFSETQ. CDR3 residues: CASSLVAGGQGDEQFF. For the CDR3, the DNA is TGCGCCAGCAGCTTGGTAGCGGGGGGCCAGGGGGATGAGCAGTTCTTC.